Listed below are T cell receptor beta chains from one sample, sequenced in a study of T cell changes during pregnancy in multiple sclerosis. Some clones are missing from TCRdb's copy, which holds only in-frame ones; the method was immunoSEQ multiplex PCR. The sample comprises 130,000 or so clones, 80% to 95% of which are singletons, and 6.2% rests with the top ten. Sample: peripheral blood, taken before pregnancy. The origin of the receptors is a female donor with multiple sclerosis, enrolled in a pregnancy study. CDR3s include the opening cysteine and the closing phenylalanine or tryptophan. Fields, in order: J gene, clone size, V gene, D gene, CDR3 DNA, CDR3 protein. The D gene is left open where the match is weak. Expanded clones are given a class, and other clones once, few, many or no size at all.

J: TRBJ2-2
size: NA
V: TRBV5-1
D: TRBD2
DNA: TGCGCCAGCAGCCCTCGAGAGGGACTAGCGGGATCCGGGGAGCTGTTTTTT
CDR3: CASSPREGLAGSGELFF

J: TRBJ2-5
size: NA
V: TRBV15
D: TRBD1
DNA: TGTGCCACCAGCAGAGATGGGACAGGGCAAGAGACCCAGTACTTC
CDR3: CATSRDGTGQETQYF

J: TRBJ2-3
size: NA
V: TRBV2
D: TRBD2
DNA: TGTGCCAGCATCACCCCGACTAGCACCTACACAGATACGCAGTATTTT
CDR3: CASITPTSTYTDTQYF

J: TRBJ2-2
size: NA
V: TRBV18
D: TRBD2
DNA: TGTGCCAGCTCACTCCTGACTAGCGGGAGGTTTACCGGGGAGCTGTTTTTT
CDR3: CASSLLTSGRFTGELFF

J: TRBJ2-2
size: NA
V: TRBV30
D: NA
DNA: TGTGCCTGGAGTGTACGGAGGGTCACCGGGGAGCTGTTTTTT
CDR3: CAWSVRRVTGELFF

J: TRBJ1-2
size: NA
V: TRBV19
D: TRBD1
DNA: TGTGCCAGTAGTACCGGGACAGGGTACGGCTACACCTTC
CDR3: CASSTGTGYGYTF

J: TRBJ1-4
size: NA
V: TRBV27
D: NA
DNA: TGTGCCAGCAGTTTATCGCCAGGCAATAATGAAAAACTGTTTTTT
CDR3: CASSLSPGNNEKLFF

J: TRBJ1-5
size: NA
V: TRBV6-1
D: TRBD1
DNA: TGTGCCAGCAGTTCTGGACAGGGTGATCAGCCCCAGCATTTT
CDR3: CASSSGQGDQPQHF

J: TRBJ2-7
size: NA
V: TRBV7-2
D: NA
DNA: TGTGCCACCCAGGGGCTTTGGGCCTACGAGCAGTACTTC
CDR3: CATQGLWAYEQYF

J: TRBJ2-2
size: NA
V: TRBV11-3
D: NA
DNA: TGTGCCAGCAGCTTCGTAAACACCGGGGAGCTGTTTTTT
CDR3: CASSFVNTGELFF

J: TRBJ1-5
size: NA
V: TRBV28
D: NA
DNA: TGTGCCAGCAGTCTAGACAGCAATCAGCCCCAGCATTTT
CDR3: CASSLDSNQPQHF

J: TRBJ2-1
size: NA
V: TRBV21-1
D: NA
DNA: TGTGCCAGCAGCAAAGAGAGGACTCCCCCCTCCTACAATGAGCAGTTCTTC
CDR3: CASSKERTPPSYNEQFF

J: TRBJ1-2
size: NA
V: TRBV27
D: NA
DNA: TGTGCCAGCAGTTTAAATCCACTCACTAACTATGGCTACACCTTC
CDR3: CASSLNPLTNYGYTF

J: TRBJ1-5
size: NA
V: TRBV19
D: NA
DNA: TGTGCCAGTTCCGAGGGTCGCGGTCAGCCCCAGCATTTT
CDR3: CASSEGRGQPQHF

J: TRBJ2-1
size: once
V: TRBV7-9
D: NA
DNA: TGTGCCAGCAACTTAGACAGAGAGCAGTTCTTC
CDR3: CASNLDREQFF